Each of the 31 T cell receptor beta chains below was sequenced from the same sample in a study of cytomegalovirus exposure and HLA in healthy donors. The PCR ran on 60 Vbeta and 13 Jbeta primers. Assay used: immunoSEQ multiplex PCR; TCRdb lists only in-frame clones, some missing. The sample holds approximately 190,000 clones, around 86% seen once. Material: PBMCs. Receptors originate from a man between 40 and 49 years old in good health and CMV-seropositive.

This clone occurred once. The V and J genes are TRBV11-2 and TRBJ1-1; 11 positions agree with TRBD1. The CDR3 spans 16 residues. Germline loops: CDR1 SGHAT, CDR2 FQNNGV. V shed 8 bases and J 1 base; nucleotides not matched to a gene: 9. The chain's CDR3 is CASRPGTGGRNTEAFF. The CDR3 region has the DNA TGTGCCAGCCGGCCCGGGACAGGGGGTAGGAACACTGAAGCTTTCTTT.

This chain uses TRBV7-2 with TRBJ2-1, with D uncertain. V gave up 4 bases and J gave up 10 bases, with 14 bases separating them. Germline V gene sequence: CDR1 SGHTA, CDR2 FQGNSA. The CDR3 length is 13 residues. Here the CDR3 reads CASSSDWLREQFF. The CDR3 bases are TGTGCCAGCAGCTCAGACTGGCTTAGGGAGCAGTTCTTC.

DNA for the CDR3: TGTGCCAGCAGCTTGGATTCAGGGCGAAACTATGGCTACACCTTC. It yields the protein CASSLDSGRNYGYTF. The chain links TRBV5-6 to TRBJ1-2; D is perhaps TRBD1 (5 bases). CDR3 length: 15 residues. Germline values: CDR1 SGHDT, CDR2 YYEEEE. V was pared by 0 bases and J by 2 bases, with 11 bases between.

The genes are TRBV5-6 and TRBJ1-3; 9 bases line up with TRBD1. V was pared by 0 bases and J by 2 bases, with 0 bases of the junction left unmatched. The germline V gene has CDR1 SGHDT and CDR2 YYEEEE. The CDR3 consists of 15 residues. DNA of the CDR3: TGTGCCAGCAGCTTGGGGACAGGGGCTGGAAACACCATATATTTT. This gives the protein CASSLGTGAGNTIYF.

This rearrangement joins TRBV28 to TRBJ2-7; weak D call: TRBD2 (5 bases). V lost 2 bases and J 3 bases, leaving 5 bases between the germline ends. Germline assignment: CDR1 MDHEN and CDR2 SYDVKM. The CDR3 extends over 12 amino acids. This CDR3 is CASSLEGYEQYF. The CDR3 DNA reads TGTGCCAGCAGTTTAGAGGGCTACGAGCAGTACTTC.

The chain carries TRBV28 and TRBJ1-4; D call uncertain. This CDR3 is built from 15 residues. Germline CDR1 MDHEN, CDR2 SYDVKM. V was trimmed by 6 bases and J by 8 bases, leaving 19 bases between them. CDR3 residues: CASSQEAERNEKLFF. CDR3 DNA: TGTGCCAGCAGCCAAGAGGCGGAGAGGAACGAAAAACTGTTTTTT.

This chain links TRBV7-6 with TRBJ2-7; 12 bases line up with TRBD2. CDR1 is SGHVS, CDR2 FNYEAQ, per germline. V was pared by 1 base and J by 4 bases, with 5 bases of the junction left unmatched. This CDR3 region has 16 residues. The CDR3 loop reads CASSLGGLAGPYEQYF. The CDR3 DNA reads TGTGCCAGCAGCTTAGGCGGACTAGCGGGGCCTTACGAGCAGTACTTC.

This clone was counted only a few times. The CDR3: CASSQALGGVNEKLFF. DNA of the CDR3: TGCGCCAGCAGCCAAGCCCTGGGGGGAGTCAATGAAAAACTGTTTTTT. V and J are TRBV4-3 and TRBJ1-4, with a possible D match to TRBD1 (5 bases). The CDR3 runs to 16 residues. The germline V gene has CDR1 LGHNA and CDR2 YSLEER. V was cut by 1 base and J by 5 bases, with 14 bases left in between.

This chain connects TRBV5-1 to TRBJ1-1; perhaps TRBD1 as D (6 bases). The CDR3 length is 14 residues. Germline values: CDR1 SGHRS, CDR2 YFSETQ. Trimming took off 3 bases at V and 8 bases at J, with 17 bases between the two ends. This CDR3 is CASSSPGQYGEAFF. Here the CDR3 DNA reads TGCGCCAGCAGCTCCCCTGGACAGTACGGAGAAGCTTTCTTT.

This clone was recorded a few times. This chain joins TRBV4-1 and TRBJ2-1, with D possibly being TRBD2 (5 bases). Germline V gene lookup returns CDR1 MGHRA and CDR2 YSYEKL. V gave up 3 bases and J gave up 1 base, with 13 bases separating them. This CDR3 region has 16 residues. This chain's CDR3 is CASSQQDLMSYNEQFF. The CDR3 nucleotides are TGCGCCAGCAGCCAGCAGGACTTAATGTCCTACAATGAGCAGTTCTTC.

The chain carries TRBV19 and TRBJ1-1, with D perhaps matching TRBD1 (6 bases). CDR3 size: 12 residues. The ends were cut back, 2 bases at V and 11 bases at J, with 12 bases in the middle. CDR1 is LNHDA, CDR2 SQIVND, per germline (reference sequence). This CDR3 is CASSIRGAGAFF. DNA for the CDR3: TGTGCCAGTAGTATACGGGGGGCAGGGGCTTTCTTT.

This clone was recorded a few times. The gene calls are TRBV2 and TRBJ2-2, with D possibly being TRBD1 (6 bases). This CDR3 is 15 amino acids long. The germline gives CDR1 SNHLY, CDR2 FYNNEI. Trimming stripped 6 bases from V and 2 bases from J, with 13 bases between. CDR3 sequence reads: CASSARTANTGELFF. The CDR3 DNA is TGTGCCAGCAGCGCCCGGACAGCCAACACCGGGGAGCTGTTTTTT.

The chain joins TRBV10-3 to TRBJ2-1, with TRBD2 identical over 8 bases. This CDR3 spans 14 amino acids. Germline-derived CDR1 and CDR2 are ENHRY and SYGVKD. Trimming took 0 bases from V and 9 from J; bases not matched to a gene: 4. CDR3 loop: CAISESRGGVEQFF. CDR3 DNA sequence: TGTGCCATCAGTGAGTCCCGGGGGGGCGTTGAGCAGTTCTTC.

This clone was counted a single time. The chain couples TRBV6-1 to TRBJ1-1; the D is unclear. This CDR3 spans 13 amino acids. The V gene lost 2 bases and the J gene lost 1 base, with 5 bases spanning the gap. Germline lookup yields CDR1 MNHNS and CDR2 SASEGT. CDR3 region: CASSERRNTEAFF. CDR3 nucleotides: TGTGCCAGCAGTGAAAGGAGGAACACTGAAGCTTTCTTT.

The chain is built from TRBV7-9 and TRBJ2-7, with 10 bases matching TRBD1. Germline V CDR1 and CDR2: SEHNR, FQNEAQ (reference sequence). The CDR3 is 16 amino acids. J gave up 2 bases and V 5 bases, and 9 bases lay outside the gene matches. The chain's CDR3 is CASSEGQGLGAYEQYF. The CDR3 DNA sequence: TGTGCCAGCAGCGAGGGACAGGGGTTGGGAGCCTACGAGCAGTACTTC.

The gene calls are TRBV5-6 and TRBJ2-7; perhaps TRBD2 as D (5 bases). Germline CDR1 reads SGHDT; CDR2 reads YYEEEE. The V gene lost 0 bases and the J gene lost 5 bases, with 15 bases spanning the gap. The CDR3 length is 15 residues. In DNA, the CDR3 is TGTGCCAGCAGCTTGGGTATAAGGGCCGGGGACGAGCAGTACTTC. It specifies CASSLGIRAGDEQYF.

This clone was counted a single time. The CDR3 DNA reads TGTGCCAGCTCACCACCCTTGACAGGGCACCATGGCTACACCTTC. This codes for CASSPPLTGHHGYTF. The chain links TRBV18 to TRBJ1-2; 7 bases align to TRBD1. Looked up from germline, CDR1 is KGHSH and CDR2 is LQKENI. There are 15 residues in the CDR3. Unmatched junction bases numbered 7, after V lost 0 bases and J lost 6 bases.

The rearrangement uses TRBV7-6 and TRBJ2-7, with 10 bases fitting TRBD2. There are 14 residues in the CDR3. The germline gives CDR1 SGHVS, CDR2 FNYEAQ. Germline trimming cut 7 bases from V and 5 bases from J; bases unmatched to any gene: 8. This chain's CDR3 is CASTPRTSGHEQYF. As DNA, the CDR3 is TGTGCCAGCACCCCAAGGACTAGCGGCCACGAGCAGTACTTC.

This sequence joins TRBV10-3 and TRBJ2-7, with D tentatively TRBD1 (6 bases). With 4 bases removed from V and 5 bases from J, the gap between germline ends came to 15 bases. This CDR3 comprises 14 residues. CDR1 ENHRY and CDR2 SYGVKD come from the germline V gene. The CDR3 DNA reads TGTGCCATCAGTGTGTCACAGGGCTGGGACGAGCAGTACTTC. Translation gives CAISVSQGWDEQYF.

This clone was counted only a few times. The chain joins TRBV5-6 to TRBJ2-7, with 9 positions matching TRBD1. The germline gives CDR1 SGHDT, CDR2 YYEEEE. The junction had 7 bases not matched to a gene; V was cut back by 4 bases and J by 11 bases. The CDR3 totals 12 residues. The CDR3 DNA follows: TGTGCCAGCAGCACCGGGACAGGGAAGAAGTACTTC. Residues: CASSTGTGKKYF. Combining the CDR3 with reference TRBV5-6 and TRBJ2-7 gives the whole variable domain DAGVTQSPTHLIKTRGQQVTLRCSPKSGHDTVSWYQQALGQGPQFIFQYYEEEERQRGNFPDRFSGHQFPNYSSELNVNALLLGDSALYLCASSTGTGKKYFGPGTRLTVT.

The chain couples TRBV15 to TRBJ1-5; a weak D match, TRBD1 (5 bases). Trimming took off 3 bases at V and 8 bases at J, with 17 bases between the two ends. This CDR3 comprises 15 residues. In germline, CDR1 is LNHNV, CDR2 YYDKDF (reference sequence). CDR3 DNA: TGTGCCACCAGCAGGGAGAACCGGGTCAGGGAGCCCCAGCATTTT. Amino acid sequence: CATSRENRVREPQHF.

The rearrangement links TRBV6-5 to TRBJ1-5; possible D gene TRBD1, 5 bases. The germline V and J ends were trimmed by 2 bases and 1 base, with 9 bases remaining between them. This CDR3 has 15 residues. The germline gives CDR1 MNHEY, CDR2 SVGAGI. The CDR3 here is CASSYGGKSNQPQHF. The CDR3 nucleotides are TGTGCCAGCAGTTACGGGGGGAAGAGCAATCAGCCCCAGCATTTT.

The chain has TRBV5-1 and TRBJ2-1, with 9 bases identical to TRBD1. The CDR3 sequence is 15 residues long. Trimming removed 3 bases from V and 4 bases from J; junction bases left unmatched: 5. In germline, CDR1 is SGHRS, CDR2 YFSETQ. CDR3 sequence (DNA): TGCGCCAGCAGCTGGTTGGGACAGGGATACAATGAGCAGTTCTTC. Its translation is CASSWLGQGYNEQFF.

This clone has only one observation. This chain connects TRBV4-2 to TRBJ2-3; the D gene is possibly TRBD2 (5 bases). CDR1 is LGHNA, CDR2 YNFKEQ, per germline. V gave up 1 base and J gave up 4 bases, with 12 bases separating them. There are 15 residues in the CDR3. CDR3 amino acids: CASSQGLPRADTQYF. The CDR3 DNA is TGTGCCAGCAGCCAAGGACTCCCGAGGGCAGATACGCAGTATTTT.

The chain is built from TRBV5-1 and TRBJ2-3; 13 bases match TRBD2. The CDR3 totals 17 residues. The germline V gene encodes CDR1 SGHRS and CDR2 YFSETQ. V was clipped by 3 bases and J by 6 bases; unmatched bases: 10. CDR3 nucleotide sequence: TGCGCCAGCAGCTCGACCGCGACTAGCGGGGGGTGGGATACGCAGTATTTT. This gives the protein CASSSTATSGGWDTQYF.

Only a few counts were recorded for this clone. The V and J genes are TRBV21-1 and TRBJ2-5; the tabulated D call, TRBD1, remains unverified against the DNA. TRBV21-1 is assigned pseudogene status. This CDR3 has 17 amino acids. This chain's CDR3 is CASGIPGQGRCWETQYF. The CDR3 bases are TGTGCCAGCGGCATTCCGGGACAGGGAAGATGTTGGGAGACCCAGTACTTC.

The chain's CDR3 is CASSKAAVGWKLLGTGGPEAFF. The CDR3, as DNA: TGTGCCAGCAGCAAAGCGGCGGTTGGATGGAAATTATTGGGGACAGGGGGGCCTGAAGCTTTCTTT. This sequence joins TRBV21-1 and TRBJ1-1; the table's D call TRBD1 went unverified against the DNA. TRBV21-1 has pseudogene status. The CDR3 runs to 22 residues.

This sequence joins TRBV7-2 and TRBJ2-7; 10 nucleotides line up with TRBD2. Per the germline V gene, CDR1 is SGHTA and CDR2 is FQGNSA. With 3 bases clipped from V and 0 bases from J, the junction kept 11 bases outside the gene matches. CDR3 length: 18 amino acids. CDR3 sequence: CASSFVTSGFSSSYEQYF. CDR3 coding DNA: TGTGCCAGCAGCTTTGTGACTAGCGGGTTTTCAAGCTCCTACGAGCAGTACTTC.

This clone was counted a few times. This chain uses TRBV11-2 with TRBJ2-7, with D hard to call. V lost 1 base and J lost 7, with 8 bases in between. The CDR3 length is 12 residues. From germline, CDR1 is SGHAT and CDR2 FQNNGV. The CDR3 protein is CASSLGAPEQYF. CDR3 nucleotides: TGTGCCAGCAGCTTAGGAGCGCCTGAGCAGTACTTC.

A few counts support this clone. J is TRBJ2-3 and V is TRBV11-2; 8 nucleotides line up with TRBD2. Losses at the gene ends were 1 base for V and 2 bases for J; bases not matched to a gene: 8. Germline V gene lookup returns CDR1 SGHAT and CDR2 FQNNGV. CDR3 size: 17 residues. Here the CDR3 DNA reads TGTGCCAGCAGCTTAGGATATGGCGGGGGGTTCACAGATACGCAGTATTTT. This gives the protein CASSLGYGGGFTDTQYF.

The chain uses TRBV6-1 and TRBJ2-7; tentatively, D is TRBD1 (7 bases). The germline V and J ends were trimmed by 6 bases and 2 bases, with 14 bases remaining between them. The V gene's germline CDR1 is MNHNS and CDR2 SASEGT. This CDR3 is built from 14 residues. CDR3: CASRTRGRAYEQYF. The CDR3 nucleotides read TGTGCCAGCAGGACTAGGGGGCGCGCCTACGAGCAGTACTTC.